The 12 T cell receptor beta chains in this list originate from one sample, sequenced in a study of long-term antiretroviral therapy in people with HIV. Researchers ran immunoSEQ v3.0 at survey level. The assay was immunoSEQ multiplex PCR, and TCRdb's table has in-frame clones only and misses some. The data hold over 30,000 clones, with over 70% observed a single time. Material: unsorted PBMCs, obtained 0.6 years after starting antiretroviral therapy. The receptors were gathered from a man between 18 and 35 years old with HIV.

The V gene is TRBV28, the J gene TRBJ1-2, with 7 bases identical to TRBD1. Germline assignment: CDR1 MDHEN and CDR2 SYDVKM. The V and J ends lost 3 bases and 1 base, in that order; junction bases with no gene match: 2. This CDR3 spans 14 amino acids. CDR3 DNA sequence: TGTGCCAGCAGTTTCGGGGACAGTAACTATGGCTACACCTTC. It yields the protein CASSFGDSNYGYTF.

The chain employs TRBV28 and TRBJ2-7, with 9 bases that match TRBD2. This CDR3 spans 15 amino acids. From germline, CDR1 is MDHEN and CDR2 SYDVKM. V lost 1 base and J lost 7; bases outside the gene matches: 8. CDR3 residues: CASSLFLAGPAEQYF. The CDR3 nucleotides are TGTGCCAGCAGTTTATTTCTAGCGGGGCCTGCGGAGCAGTACTTC. Full variable domain (outside the CDR3, taken from reference TRBV28 and TRBJ2-7): DVKVTQSSRYLVKRTGEKVFLECVQDMDHENMFWYRQDPGLGLRLIYFSYDVKMKEKGDIPEGYSVSREKKERFSLILESASTNQTSMYLCASSLFLAGPAEQYFGPGTRLTVT.

The rearrangement uses TRBV10-3 and TRBJ2-1; D gene uncertain. V was trimmed by 4 bases and J by 4 bases, leaving 5 bases between them. Germline CDR1 is ENHRY and CDR2 is SYGVKD. This CDR3 has 12 amino acids. CDR3: CAISGTYNEQFF. The CDR3 bases are TGTGCCATCAGTGGAACATACAATGAGCAGTTCTTC.

This chain connects TRBV15 to TRBJ1-5, with D unresolved. This CDR3 has 14 amino acids. Trimming took 5 bases from V and 2 from J, leaving 10 bases between them. CDR1 and CDR2 (germline): LNHNV, YYDKDF (reference sequence). The CDR3 sequence is CATSEDLGNQPQHF. For the CDR3, the DNA is TGTGCCACCAGCGAGGACTTGGGCAATCAGCCCCAGCATTTT.

The rearrangement uses TRBV6-5 and TRBJ1-3; 10 nucleotides agree with TRBD1. V shed 5 bases, J shed 0 bases, and the junction held 1 base outside the gene matches. The CDR3 is 15 amino acids. The V gene's germline CDR1 is MNHEY and CDR2 SVGAGI. CDR3 in DNA: TGTGCCAGCAGTGGGGACAGGGGCTCTGGAAACACCATATATTTT. Amino acids: CASSGDRGSGNTIYF.

This chain uses TRBV23-1 with TRBJ2-2, with D uncertain. TRBV23-1 is filed as an ORF, its function uncertain. Trimming cost V 3 bases and J 0 bases, with 14 bases left between them. The CDR3 has 17 amino acids. The chain's CDR3 is CASSHPSHAANTGELFF. CDR3 DNA sequence: TGCGCCAGCAGTCACCCCTCCCACGCAGCGAACACCGGGGAGCTGTTTTTT.

The chain uses TRBV4-1 and TRBJ2-3; no clear D gene. The CDR3 totals 17 residues. Trimming removed 0 bases from V and 3 bases from J, with 16 bases in between. Germline V gene sequence: CDR1 MGHRA, CDR2 YSYEKL. The DNA of the CDR3 is TGCGCCAGCAGCCAAGAGGATCCGAGACACCCTACAGATACGCAGTATTTT. Protein sequence: CASSQEDPRHPTDTQYF.

The gene calls are TRBV27 and TRBJ2-2, with TRBD2 as a possible D gene (6 bases). Trimming took 3 bases from V and 5 from J, leaving 13 bases between them. This CDR3 contains 15 residues. CDR1 is MNHEY, CDR2 SMNVEV, per germline (reference sequence). The CDR3 nucleotides read TGTGCCAGCAGTTTTGGGGGGATGGGGACCGGGGAGCTGTTTTTT. It translates to CASSFGGMGTGELFF.

The chain uses TRBV4-1 and TRBJ2-7; TRBD2 aligns across 7 bases. Germline loops: CDR1 MGHRA, CDR2 YSYEKL. Germline trimming cut 1 base from V and 2 bases from J; bases unmatched to any gene: 8. The CDR3 has 16 residues. CDR3 region: CASSQATGTTPYEQYF. As DNA, the CDR3 is TGCGCCAGCAGCCAAGCCACCGGGACTACCCCCTACGAGCAGTACTTC.

This chain joins TRBV4-3 and TRBJ2-6; TRBD2 agrees at 7 bases. The CDR3 runs 15 residues. CDR1 is LGHNA and CDR2 is YSLEER in the germline V gene. V was pared by 8 bases and J by 0 bases, with 4 bases of the junction left unmatched. This CDR3 is CASGAGVSGANVLTF. In nucleotides, the CDR3 is TGCGCCAGCGGCGCGGGGGTCTCTGGGGCCAACGTCCTGACTTTC.

The chain couples TRBV5-6 to TRBJ2-1, with D maybe TRBD2 (6 bases). The V and J ends lost 2 bases and 0 bases respectively, with 9 bases between them. The CDR3 sequence is 15 residues long. Germline CDR1 reads SGHDT; CDR2 reads YYEEEE. CDR3 region: CASSFRGSSYNEQFF. CDR3 nucleotides: TGTGCCAGCAGCTTCCGGGGGAGCTCCTACAATGAGCAGTTCTTC.

There are a few counts of this clone. V is TRBV19 and J is TRBJ1-2; D not certain. The germline V gene encodes CDR1 LNHDA and CDR2 SQIVND (reference sequence). V was cut by 10 bases and J by 2 bases, with 17 bases left in between. CDR3 length: 14 amino acids. CDR3 DNA sequence: TGTGCCACCTGGGTTCCGGACGGAAACTATGGCTACACCTTC. The encoded protein is CATWVPDGNYGYTF.